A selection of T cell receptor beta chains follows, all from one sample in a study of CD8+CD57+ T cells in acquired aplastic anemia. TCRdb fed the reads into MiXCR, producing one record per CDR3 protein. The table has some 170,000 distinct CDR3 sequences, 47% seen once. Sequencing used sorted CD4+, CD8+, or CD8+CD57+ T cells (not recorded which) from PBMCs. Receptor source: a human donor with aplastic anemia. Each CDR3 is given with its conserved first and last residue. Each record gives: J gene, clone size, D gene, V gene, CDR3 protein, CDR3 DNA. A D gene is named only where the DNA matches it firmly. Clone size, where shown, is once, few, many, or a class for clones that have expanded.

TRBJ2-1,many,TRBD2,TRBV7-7,CASSLQAGGYNEQFF,TGTGCTAGCAGCTTACAAGCGGGGGGGTACAATGAGCAGTTCTTC
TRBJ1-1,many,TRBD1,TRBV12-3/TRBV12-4,CASSLGQGITEAFF,TGTGCCAGCAGCCTTGGACAGGGCATCACTGAAGCTTTCTTT
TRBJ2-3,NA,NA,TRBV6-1,CASSEGQEADTQYF,TGTGCCAGCAGTGAAGGTCAGGAGGCAGATACGCAGTATTTT
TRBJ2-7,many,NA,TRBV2,CASSEARPGTYEQYF,TGTGCCAGCAGTGAAGCGCGTCCAGGAACCTACGAGCAGTACTTC
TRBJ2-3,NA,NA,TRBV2,CASSLTSGDAQYF,TGTGCCAGCAGTCTCACCAGCGGAGATGCGCAGTATTTT
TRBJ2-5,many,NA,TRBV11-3,CASSLNREETQYF,TGTGCCAGCAGCCTGAACAGGGAAGAGACCCAGTACTTC
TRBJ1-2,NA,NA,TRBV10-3,CATLETPDGYTF,TGTGCCACCCTAGAAACACCAGATGGCTACACCTTC
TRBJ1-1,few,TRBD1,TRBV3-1,CASSPYRQGKYEAFF,TGTGCCAGCAGCCCATACCGACAGGGGAAGTATGAAGCTTTCTTT
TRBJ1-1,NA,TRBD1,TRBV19,CASKGDRVATEAFF,TGTGCCAGTAAGGGAGACAGGGTAGCGACTGAAGCTTTCTTT
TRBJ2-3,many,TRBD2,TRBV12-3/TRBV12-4,CASSWTGTSGGDTQYF,TGTGCCAGCAGTTGGACCGGGACTAGCGGGGGGGATACGCAGTATTTT
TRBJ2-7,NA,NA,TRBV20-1,CSASGDEQYF,TGCAGTGCTAGCGGGGACGAGCAGTACTTC
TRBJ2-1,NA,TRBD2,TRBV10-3,CAISALPREGRNEQFF,TGTGCCATCAGTGCCCTACCGCGGGAGGGCCGCAATGAGCAGTTCTTC
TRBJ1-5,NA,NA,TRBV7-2,CAGSERAQHF,TGTGCCGGCAGTGAGCGGGCCCAGCATTTT
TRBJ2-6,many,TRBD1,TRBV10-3,CATESGQSSGANVLTF,TGTGCCACCGAATCGGGACAGAGCTCTGGGGCCAACGTCCTGACTTTC
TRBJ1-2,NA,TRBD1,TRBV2,CASELDRATYGYTF,TGTGCCAGCGAACTGGACAGGGCGACATATGGCTACACCTTC
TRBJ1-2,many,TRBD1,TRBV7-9,CASSPPGTGARGYTF,TGTGCCAGCAGCCCCCCCGGGACAGGGGCTCGTGGCTACACCTTC
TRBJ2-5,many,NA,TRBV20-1,CSARLVNQETQYF,TGCAGTGCTAGGCTGGTGAATCAAGAGACCCAGTACTTC
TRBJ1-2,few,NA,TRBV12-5,CASGLVLGEGINYGYTF,TGTGCTAGTGGTTTGGTACTCGGGGAAGGGATTAACTATGGCTACACCTTC
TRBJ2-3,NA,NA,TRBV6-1,CASTRTGTDTQYF,TGTGCCAGCACCCGGACAGGCACAGATACGCAGTATTTT
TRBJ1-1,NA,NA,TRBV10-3,CATSGQWPEAFF,TGTGCCACCAGTGGCCAATGGCCTGAAGCTTTCTTT
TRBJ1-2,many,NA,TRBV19,CASGREIVSYGYTF,TGTGCCAGTGGGAGGGAAATCGTAAGCTATGGCTACACCTTC
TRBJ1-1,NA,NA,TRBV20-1,CSAARRGAGLANTEAFF,TGCAGTGCTGCAAGACGGGGGGCAGGGCTGGCGAACACTGAAGCTTTCTTT
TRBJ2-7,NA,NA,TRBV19,CASQWGYEQYF,TGTGCCAGCCAGTGGGGGTACGAGCAGTACTTC
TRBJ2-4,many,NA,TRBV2,CASSVEGLAKNIQYF,TGTGCCAGCAGTGTTGAGGGGTTAGCCAAAAACATTCAGTACTTC
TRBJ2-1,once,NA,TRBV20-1,CSASSSLAISYNEQFF,TGCAGTGCTAGCTCCTCACTAGCTATCTCCTACAATGAGCAGTTCTTC
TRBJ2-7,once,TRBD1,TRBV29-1,CRARQGSHEQYF,TGCAGGGCCAGACAGGGGTCCCACGAGCAGTACTTC
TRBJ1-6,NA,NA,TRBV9,CASLTPRRISPLHF,TGTGCCAGCTTAACCCCCCGACGGATTTCACCCCTCCACTTT
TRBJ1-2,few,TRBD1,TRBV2,CASSEWAGGYGYTF,TGTGCCAGCAGTGAATGGGCAGGGGGCTATGGCTACACCTTC
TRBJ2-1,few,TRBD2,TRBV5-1,CASSRRASGGSSSYNEQFF,TGCGCCAGCAGCAGGAGGGCTAGCGGGGGATCTAGCTCCTACAATGAGCAGTTCTTC
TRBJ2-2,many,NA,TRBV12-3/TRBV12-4,CASSSLGGGELFF,TGTGCCAGCAGTTCCCTTGGGGGCGGGGAGCTGTTTTTT
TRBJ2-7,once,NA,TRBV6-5,CASSYSGSSYEQYF,TGTGCCAGCAGTTACTCCGGCAGCTCCTACGAGCAGTACTTC
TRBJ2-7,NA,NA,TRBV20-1,CSAGDGGTYLTYEQYF,TGCAGTGCGGGGGACGGAGGGACATATTTAACGTACGAGCAGTACTTC
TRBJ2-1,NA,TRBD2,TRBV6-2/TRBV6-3,CASSYFEGPSGGFHEQFF,TGTGCCAGCAGTTACTTCGAAGGTCCTAGCGGGGGGTTTCATGAGCAGTTCTTC
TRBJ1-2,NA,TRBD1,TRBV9,CASSLTGGRRYTF,TGTGCCAGCAGCCTTACAGGGGGCAGACGCTACACCTTC
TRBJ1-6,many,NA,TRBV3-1,CASSQVGELGNSPLHF,TGTGCCAGCAGCCAAGTAGGCGAGTTGGGAAATTCACCCCTCCACTTT
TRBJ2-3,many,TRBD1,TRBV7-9,CASSRTGGLSTGTDTQYF,TGTGCCAGCAGCCGCACAGGGGGCTTGTCAACTGGCACAGATACGCAGTATTTT
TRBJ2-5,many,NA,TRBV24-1,CATSDPFGGEVGETQYF,TGTGCCACCAGTGATCCTTTTGGAGGGGAGGTCGGAGAGACCCAGTACTTC
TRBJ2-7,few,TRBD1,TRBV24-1,CATSDPRDRGSYEQYF,TGTGCCACCAGTGACCCTCGGGACAGGGGGTCCTACGAGCAGTACTTC
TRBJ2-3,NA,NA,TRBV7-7,CASSLVPGSIDTQYF,TGTGCTAGCAGCTTAGTCCCCGGGAGCATAGATACGCAGTATTTT
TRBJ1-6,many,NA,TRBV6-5,CASSYVGTLAHHSPLHF,TGTGCCAGCAGTTACGTTGGGACATTAGCTCATCATTCACCCCTCCACTTT
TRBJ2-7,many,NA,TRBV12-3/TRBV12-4,CASSLASRADYEQYF,TGTGCCAGCAGTTTAGCGAGCAGGGCGGACTACGAGCAGTACTTC